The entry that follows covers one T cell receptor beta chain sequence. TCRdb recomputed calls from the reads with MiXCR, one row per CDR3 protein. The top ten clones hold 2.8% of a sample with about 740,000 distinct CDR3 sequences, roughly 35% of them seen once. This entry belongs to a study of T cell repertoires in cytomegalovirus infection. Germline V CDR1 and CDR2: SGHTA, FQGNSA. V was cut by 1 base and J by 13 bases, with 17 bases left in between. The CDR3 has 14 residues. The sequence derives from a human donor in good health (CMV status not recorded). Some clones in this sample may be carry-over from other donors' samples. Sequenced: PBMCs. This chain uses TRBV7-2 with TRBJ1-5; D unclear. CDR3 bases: TGTGCCAGCAGCTTAGTAAGGCTGGATCAGCAGCAGCATTTT. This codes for CASSLVRLDQQQHF.